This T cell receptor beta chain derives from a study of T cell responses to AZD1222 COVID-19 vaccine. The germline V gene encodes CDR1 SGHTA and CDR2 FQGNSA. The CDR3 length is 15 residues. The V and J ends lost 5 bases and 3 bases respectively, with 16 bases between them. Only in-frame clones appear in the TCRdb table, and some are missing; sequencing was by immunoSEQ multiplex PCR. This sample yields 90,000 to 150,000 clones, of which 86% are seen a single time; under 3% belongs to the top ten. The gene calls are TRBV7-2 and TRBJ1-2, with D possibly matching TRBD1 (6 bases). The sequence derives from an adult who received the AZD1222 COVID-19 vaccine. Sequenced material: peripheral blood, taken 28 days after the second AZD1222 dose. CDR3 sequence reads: CASSPRTEVYYGYTF. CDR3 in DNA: TGTGCCAGCAGCCCCCGGACAGAAGTCTACTATGGCTACACCTTC.